This T cell receptor (beta chain) comes out of a study of T cells expressing NK-cell markers. Looking at the study overall: Cells sorted as CD3+CD56+NKG2C+, CD3+CD56+NKG2C- and CD3+CD56-NKG2C+ T cells supplied the TCR beta repertoires. The study's findings and limits: Leadership of the CD3+CD56-NKG2C+ fraction also belonged to these clonotypes in a handful of donors.

The CDR3 sequence is 15 residues long. The germline V gene has CDR1 SNHLY and CDR2 FYNNEI. Following a re-call of the 5' RACE reads, TCRdb has one entry per CDR3 protein and lacks DNA. The ten most abundant clones cover 3% to 4.5% of a sample with 500,000 to 700,000 distinct CDR3 sequences. Details on this clonotype: What it binds is unknown.

The clonotype originates from a man aged 18-30 years in good health. This chain joins TRBV2 and TRBJ2-2; TCRdb selects TRBD2, and the lack of DNA leaves this call unchecked. Sequencing used blood T cells: a sorted CD56 or NKG2C T cell subset, CD4+ or CD8+ T cells, or bulk PBMC T cells (not recorded which). The CDR3 loop reads CASRVQTSYTGELFF. Full variable domain (missing parts from reference TRBV2 and TRBJ2-2): EPEVTQTPSHQVTQMGQEVILRCVPISNHLYFYWYRQILGQKVEFLVSFYNNEISEKSEIFDDQFSVERPDGSNFTLKIRSTKLEDSAMYFCASRVQTSYTGELFFGEGSRLTVL.